This TCR beta chain was identified in a study of cytomegalovirus exposure and HLA in healthy donors. Primers for the PCR totalled 60 Vbeta and 13 Jbeta. The method was immunoSEQ multiplex PCR; TCRdb's version includes in-frame clones alone and lacks a portion of them. This sample carries some 80,000 clones, with approximately 14% going to the ten biggest clones. Germline lookup yields CDR1 SGHNT and CDR2 YYREEE (reference sequence). The CDR3 spans 14 residues. The ends were cut back, 4 bases at V and 2 bases at J, with 11 bases in the middle. The chain uses TRBV5-4 and TRBJ2-3; TRBD1 is a possible D gene (6 bases). Sequencing used PBMCs. This clonotype was obtained from a man between 50 and 59 years old in good health and CMV-seropositive. The CDR3: CASSKDSYTDTQYF. The CDR3 region has the DNA TGTGCCAGCAGCAAGGACAGCTACACAGATACGCAGTATTTT.